Listed below are T cell receptor beta chains from one sample, sequenced in a study of blood T cell repertoires in COVID-19. Data came from immunoSEQ multiplex PCR; TCRdb stores just in-frame clones and leaves some out. The sample records 110,000 or so clones, roughly 76% being singletons. The sequenced sample was peripheral blood. The receptors originated from a woman in her seventies with acute or convalescent COVID-19. Both conserved end residues are part of each CDR3. D genes are given only for firm matches. For some rows the clone size is stated as once, few or many, or as a class when expanded; others skip it.

d_gene: TRBD2
abundance: few
v_gene: TRBV27
j_gene: TRBJ2-4
CDR3aa: CASSPRVSGSIGIQYF
CDR3nt: TGTGCCAGCAGTCCCCGGGTTAGCGGGAGCATCGGCATTCAGTACTTC

d_gene: TRBD1
abundance: NA
v_gene: TRBV18
j_gene: TRBJ2-7
CDR3aa: CASSPPDRGTEQYF
CDR3nt: TGTGCCAGCTCACCACCGGACAGGGGGACCGAGCAGTACTTC

d_gene: TRBD1
abundance: NA
v_gene: TRBV18
j_gene: TRBJ1-1
CDR3aa: CASSRDRGPFTEAFF
CDR3nt: TGTGCCAGCTCACGGGACAGGGGGCCTTTCACTGAAGCTTTCTTT

d_gene: TRBD2
abundance: NA
v_gene: TRBV5-1
j_gene: TRBJ2-7
CDR3aa: CASSLALLAGDPPLYF
CDR3nt: TGCGCCAGCAGCTTGGCCTTACTAGCGGGAGACCCTCCCCTGTACTTC

d_gene: TRBD1
abundance: NA
v_gene: TRBV2
j_gene: TRBJ1-3
CDR3aa: CASREDRGSGNTIYF
CDR3nt: TGTGCCAGCAGGGAGGACAGGGGCTCTGGAAACACCATATATTTT

d_gene: NA
abundance: NA
v_gene: TRBV29-1
j_gene: TRBJ1-2
CDR3aa: CSVGGEGGYTF
CDR3nt: TGCAGCGTTGGGGGAGAGGGTGGCTACACCTTC

d_gene: NA
abundance: few
v_gene: TRBV5-1
j_gene: TRBJ2-2
CDR3aa: CASGSGVEFGELFF
CDR3nt: TGCGCCAGCGGGTCGGGAGTGGAGTTCGGGGAGCTGTTTTTT

d_gene: NA
abundance: NA
v_gene: TRBV7-9
j_gene: TRBJ1-1
CDR3aa: CASSTQTNTEAFF
CDR3nt: TGTGCCAGCAGCACACAGACGAACACTGAAGCTTTCTTT

d_gene: NA
abundance: NA
v_gene: TRBV27
j_gene: TRBJ1-2
CDR3aa: CASSLRVNYGYTF
CDR3nt: TGTGCCAGCAGTTTACGGGTGAACTATGGCTACACCTTC

d_gene: NA
abundance: NA
v_gene: TRBV3-1/TRBV3-2
j_gene: TRBJ2-3
CDR3aa: CASSSTRGDTQYF
CDR3nt: TGTGCCAGCAGTAGCACTCGGGGGGATACGCAGTATTTT

d_gene: TRBD2
abundance: NA
v_gene: TRBV5-1
j_gene: TRBJ2-1
CDR3aa: CASRSGWTSGSSYNEQFF
CDR3nt: TGCGCCAGCAGATCAGGATGGACTAGCGGGAGCTCCTACAATGAGCAGTTCTTC

d_gene: TRBD2
abundance: NA
v_gene: TRBV6-2/TRBV6-3
j_gene: TRBJ2-3
CDR3aa: CASSYLADTDTQYF
CDR3nt: TGTGCCAGCAGTTACCTAGCGGACACAGATACGCAGTATTTT

d_gene: NA
abundance: NA
v_gene: TRBV7-6
j_gene: TRBJ2-7
CDR3aa: CASSPNPYEQYF
CDR3nt: TGTGCCAGCAGCCCTAACCCCTACGAGCAGTACTTC

d_gene: NA
abundance: NA
v_gene: TRBV24-1
j_gene: TRBJ2-1
CDR3aa: CATSDFTSGHSSYNEQFF
CDR3nt: TGTGCCACCAGTGATTTTACTTCGGGACATAGCTCCTACAATGAGCAGTTCTTC

d_gene: NA
abundance: NA
v_gene: TRBV28
j_gene: TRBJ1-5
CDR3aa: CASSLLLGENQPQHF
CDR3nt: TGTGCCAGCAGTTTACTATTAGGGGAAAATCAGCCCCAGCATTTT

d_gene: NA
abundance: NA
v_gene: TRBV6-2/TRBV6-3
j_gene: TRBJ1-1
CDR3aa: CASSYQGAGNTEAFF
CDR3nt: TGTGCCAGCAGTTACCAAGGGGCCGGAAACACTGAAGCTTTCTTT

d_gene: NA
abundance: once
v_gene: TRBV5-8
j_gene: TRBJ2-5
CDR3aa: CASSLGSFQETQYF
CDR3nt: TGTGCCAGCAGCTTGGGTAGTTTCCAAGAGACCCAGTACTTC

d_gene: TRBD1
abundance: once
v_gene: TRBV28
j_gene: TRBJ1-3
CDR3aa: CASRSPRTGEAGNTIYF
CDR3nt: TGTGCCAGCAGAAGCCCCAGGACAGGGGAAGCTGGAAACACCATATATTTT

d_gene: NA
abundance: NA
v_gene: TRBV27
j_gene: TRBJ2-7
CDR3aa: CASSRDSSEQYF
CDR3nt: TGTGCCAGCAGCCGCGACAGCTCCGAGCAGTACTTC

d_gene: NA
abundance: NA
v_gene: TRBV28
j_gene: TRBJ1-2
CDR3aa: CASSPPGGNYGYTF
CDR3nt: TGTGCCAGCAGTCCCCCCGGCGGCAACTATGGCTACACCTTC

d_gene: NA
abundance: NA
v_gene: TRBV18
j_gene: TRBJ2-7
CDR3aa: CASSPPGAVQNEQYF
CDR3nt: TGTGCCAGCTCACCACCTGGCGCGGTCCAGAACGAGCAGTACTTC

d_gene: TRBD1
abundance: NA
v_gene: TRBV3-1/TRBV3-2
j_gene: TRBJ1-1
CDR3aa: CASSPDRGWNTEAFF
CDR3nt: TGTGCCAGCAGCCCGGACAGGGGTTGGAACACTGAAGCTTTCTTT

d_gene: NA
abundance: NA
v_gene: TRBV7-9
j_gene: TRBJ2-2
CDR3aa: CASSLSRGTGELFF
CDR3nt: TGTGCCAGCAGCTTATCCCGGGGCACCGGGGAGCTGTTTTTT

d_gene: NA
abundance: NA
v_gene: TRBV5-1
j_gene: TRBJ1-6
CDR3aa: CASSFWPQGAIVGDNSPLHF
CDR3nt: TGCGCCAGCAGCTTTTGGCCGCAGGGTGCGATCGTAGGGGATAATTCACCCCTCCACTTT

d_gene: NA
abundance: NA
v_gene: TRBV5-1
j_gene: TRBJ1-1
CDR3aa: CASSPGRQGNTEAFF
CDR3nt: TGCGCCAGCAGCCCTGGCCGGCAGGGGAACACTGAAGCTTTCTTT

d_gene: NA
abundance: NA
v_gene: TRBV16
j_gene: TRBJ2-6
CDR3aa: CASSQSAGAAGANVLTF
CDR3nt: TGTGCCAGCAGCCAATCGGCAGGGGCCGCTGGGGCCAACGTCCTGACTTTC

d_gene: NA
abundance: NA
v_gene: TRBV21-1
j_gene: TRBJ1-5
CDR3aa: CATPPSQPQHF
CDR3nt: TGTGCCACCCCTCCCAGTCAGCCCCAGCATTTT

d_gene: TRBD1
abundance: NA
v_gene: TRBV6-1
j_gene: TRBJ1-3
CDR3aa: CASSEEGTGVGNTIYF
CDR3nt: TGTGCCAGCAGTGAAGAGGGGACAGGGGTTGGAAACACCATATATTTT

d_gene: NA
abundance: NA
v_gene: TRBV19
j_gene: TRBJ1-2
CDR3aa: CASSGQIESYGYTF
CDR3nt: TGTGCCAGCAGCGGACAGATTGAATCGTATGGCTACACCTTC

d_gene: NA
abundance: NA
v_gene: TRBV6-2/TRBV6-3
j_gene: TRBJ1-5
CDR3aa: CASSSNSGPHQPQHF
CDR3nt: TGTGCCAGCAGTTCTAACAGTGGGCCCCATCAGCCCCAGCATTTT

d_gene: NA
abundance: NA
v_gene: TRBV19
j_gene: TRBJ1-2
CDR3aa: CASSIEGTYYGYTF
CDR3nt: TGTGCCAGTAGTATAGAGGGGACATACTATGGCTACACCTTC

d_gene: NA
abundance: NA
v_gene: TRBV7-6
j_gene: TRBJ1-5
CDR3aa: CASSPWTDSNQPQHF
CDR3nt: TGTGCCAGCAGCCCCTGGACAGATAGCAATCAGCCCCAGCATTTT

d_gene: NA
abundance: NA
v_gene: TRBV9
j_gene: TRBJ2-1
CDR3aa: CASSVLSMSSYNEQFF
CDR3nt: TGTGCCAGCAGCGTTCTGTCGATGAGCTCCTACAATGAGCAGTTCTTC

d_gene: TRBD1
abundance: NA
v_gene: TRBV5-1
j_gene: TRBJ2-3
CDR3aa: CASSFDRASTDTQYF
CDR3nt: TGCGCCAGCAGTTTCGACAGGGCAAGCACAGATACGCAGTATTTT

d_gene: NA
abundance: NA
v_gene: TRBV28
j_gene: TRBJ2-6
CDR3aa: CASKLSRGANVLTF
CDR3nt: TGTGCCAGCAAGCTTTCGCGTGGGGCCAACGTCCTGACTTTC

d_gene: TRBD1
abundance: NA
v_gene: TRBV7-9
j_gene: TRBJ1-5
CDR3aa: CASSSTDRGSNQPQHF
CDR3nt: TGTGCCAGCAGTTCCACGGACAGGGGAAGCAATCAGCCCCAGCATTTT

d_gene: TRBD2
abundance: once
v_gene: TRBV7-9
j_gene: TRBJ2-1
CDR3aa: CASSPFRASGRSDEQFF
CDR3nt: TGTGCCAGCAGCCCTTTCAGGGCTAGCGGGAGAAGTGATGAGCAGTTCTTC

d_gene: NA
abundance: NA
v_gene: TRBV6-5
j_gene: TRBJ1-1
CDR3aa: CASTPLRGVTEAFF
CDR3nt: TGTGCCAGCACCCCCTTACGGGGGGTCACTGAAGCTTTCTTT

d_gene: TRBD1
abundance: NA
v_gene: TRBV9
j_gene: TRBJ2-6
CDR3aa: CASSPRQGAYGANVLTF
CDR3nt: TGTGCCAGCAGCCCGAGACAGGGGGCGTATGGGGCCAACGTCCTGACTTTC

d_gene: NA
abundance: NA
v_gene: TRBV18
j_gene: TRBJ1-3
CDR3aa: CASSPQIHSGNTIYF
CDR3nt: TGTGCCAGCTCACCTCAGATCCACTCTGGAAACACCATATATTTT

d_gene: NA
abundance: NA
v_gene: TRBV7-8
j_gene: TRBJ2-7
CDR3aa: CASSKRRDSPEYEQYF
CDR3nt: TGTGCCAGCAGCAAACGCCGGGACTCGCCTGAATACGAGCAGTACTTC

d_gene: NA
abundance: NA
v_gene: TRBV7-2
j_gene: TRBJ2-1
CDR3aa: CASSLNRGSYNEQFF
CDR3nt: TGTGCCAGCAGCTTAAACCGAGGGTCCTACAATGAGCAGTTCTTC

d_gene: NA
abundance: few
v_gene: TRBV27
j_gene: TRBJ1-2
CDR3aa: CASSLSAGLEGYTF
CDR3nt: TGTGCCAGCAGTTTATCGGCAGGGCTGGAGGGCTACACCTTC

d_gene: TRBD1
abundance: NA
v_gene: TRBV5-6
j_gene: TRBJ1-2
CDR3aa: CASSLTGADYGYTF
CDR3nt: TGTGCCAGCAGCTTGACAGGGGCCGACTATGGCTACACCTTC

d_gene: NA
abundance: NA
v_gene: TRBV6-6
j_gene: TRBJ1-4
CDR3aa: CASNETGIFNEKLFF
CDR3nt: TGTGCCAGTAACGAAACCGGGATCTTTAATGAAAAACTGTTTTTT

d_gene: TRBD1
abundance: NA
v_gene: TRBV18
j_gene: TRBJ1-1
CDR3aa: CASSPTGEAFF
CDR3nt: TGTGCCAGCTCCCCGACAGGGGAAGCTTTCTTT

d_gene: NA
abundance: NA
v_gene: TRBV11-3
j_gene: TRBJ1-2
CDR3aa: CASSLALYGYTF
CDR3nt: TGTGCCAGCAGCTTAGCCCTTTATGGCTACACCTTC

d_gene: NA
abundance: few
v_gene: TRBV4-1
j_gene: TRBJ1-1
CDR3aa: CASSQIYYRDGDTEAFF
CDR3nt: TGCGCCAGCAGCCAAATATATTACAGGGATGGGGACACTGAAGCTTTCTTT

d_gene: NA
abundance: NA
v_gene: TRBV6-5
j_gene: TRBJ1-2
CDR3aa: CASSYAAGNGYTF
CDR3nt: TGTGCCAGCAGTTATGCGGCAGGGAATGGCTACACCTTC

d_gene: NA
abundance: NA
v_gene: TRBV29-1
j_gene: TRBJ1-2
CDR3aa: CSVGYGSDGYTF
CDR3nt: TGCAGCGTTGGGTACGGTTCCGATGGCTACACCTTC

d_gene: NA
abundance: NA
v_gene: TRBV28
j_gene: TRBJ1-6
CDR3aa: CASSFMSGRVGSPLHF
CDR3nt: TGTGCCAGCAGTTTTATGTCCGGCAGGGTCGGTTCACCCCTCCACTTT

d_gene: TRBD2
abundance: NA
v_gene: TRBV28
j_gene: TRBJ2-1
CDR3aa: CASSYLAGGYNEQFF
CDR3nt: TGTGCCAGCAGTTATCTAGCGGGAGGGTACAATGAGCAGTTCTTC

d_gene: NA
abundance: NA
v_gene: TRBV19
j_gene: TRBJ1-1
CDR3aa: CASSITSVNTEAFF
CDR3nt: TGTGCCAGTAGTATTACTTCGGTGAACACTGAAGCTTTCTTT

d_gene: NA
abundance: NA
v_gene: TRBV5-5
j_gene: TRBJ1-1
CDR3aa: CASSLGAMNTEAFF
CDR3nt: TGTGCCAGCAGCTTGGGGGCCATGAACACTGAAGCTTTCTTT

d_gene: TRBD1
abundance: NA
v_gene: TRBV19
j_gene: TRBJ1-5
CDR3aa: CASSDRGLNSNQPQHF
CDR3nt: TGTGCCAGTTCCGACAGGGGGCTCAATAGCAATCAGCCCCAGCATTTT